This T cell receptor (beta chain) derives from a study of T cells in Graves' hyperthyroidism and ophthalmopathy. General study findings and limits: Blood also held most thyroid clonotypes expanded beyond 0.001.

Clinical symptoms, serum thyroxine and TRAb, thyroid ultrasound and orbital computed tomography were used for the diagnoses. First hyperthyroidism diagnosis is when the blood sample was obtained, before any ophthalmopathy symptoms. This clonotype was counted at least ten times. Its cognate antigen is unknown. The source material, RNA transcripts, was used to amplify TCR beta CDR3 regions. Researchers ran a first-round RT-PCR on the TCR CDR3 using the HTBI primer set. In TCRdb, the multiplex PCR reads were re-called with MiXCR into one record per CDR3 protein. This repertoire shows 650,000 to 850,000 distinct CDR3 sequences, roughly a sixth found once; its top ten account for roughly a sixth. Looked up from germline, CDR1 is GTSNPN and CDR2 is SVGIG (reference sequence). The trim removed 3 bases at V and 1 base at J, leaving 4 bases unmatched. There are 14 residues in the CDR3.

The chain recombines TRBV30 with TRBJ1-1; 8 nucleotides line up with TRBD1. The receptor was derived from a woman in her forties or fifties with Graves' hyperthyroidism that later progressed to Graves' ophthalmopathy. The specimen was blood. CDR3 nucleotide sequence: TGTGCCTGGAGACAGGGGGGGCCGAACACTGAAGCTTTCTTT. Residues: CAWRQGGPNTEAFF.